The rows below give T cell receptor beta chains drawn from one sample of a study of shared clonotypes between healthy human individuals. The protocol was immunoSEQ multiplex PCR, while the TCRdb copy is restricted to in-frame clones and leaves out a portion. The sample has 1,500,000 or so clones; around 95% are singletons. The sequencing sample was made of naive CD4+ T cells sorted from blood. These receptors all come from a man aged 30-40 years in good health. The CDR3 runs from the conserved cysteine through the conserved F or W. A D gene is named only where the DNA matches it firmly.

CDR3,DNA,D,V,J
CASSLAQGGFYYEQYF,TGTGCCAGCAGCTTGGCACAGGGTGGATTTTACTACGAGCAGTACTTC,NA,TRBV5-5,TRBJ2-7
CASSFGTSGGQETQYF,TGTGCCAGCAGCTTTGGGACTAGCGGAGGGCAAGAGACCCAGTACTTC,TRBD2,TRBV7-9,TRBJ2-5
CASSLATGSYGYTF,TGCGCCAGCAGCTTGGCTACAGGAAGCTATGGCTACACCTTC,NA,TRBV5-1,TRBJ1-2
CASSIDRTHNEQFF,TGTGCCAGTAGTATAGATAGGACCCACAATGAGCAGTTCTTC,NA,TRBV19,TRBJ2-1
CASSRQRTNYGYTF,TGTGCCAGTAGTAGACAGAGAACTAACTATGGCTACACCTTC,NA,TRBV19,TRBJ1-2
CAISAGQGLAKNIQYF,TGTGCCATCAGTGCTGGACAGGGGCTAGCCAAAAACATTCAGTACTTC,TRBD1,TRBV10-3,TRBJ2-4
CASSVPKVETQYF,TGTGCCAGCAGTGTGCCCAAAGTGGAGACCCAGTACTTC,NA,TRBV2,TRBJ2-5
CASSATSGDYNEQFF,TGTGCCAGCAGCGCCACTAGCGGAGATTACAATGAGCAGTTCTTC,TRBD2,TRBV9,TRBJ2-1
CASSKASQVYEQYF,TGTGCCAGCAGTAAGGCTAGCCAGGTCTACGAGCAGTACTTC,NA,TRBV27,TRBJ2-7
CASSLGTGGYEQYF,TGCGCCAGCAGCTTGGGGACTGGCGGATACGAGCAGTACTTC,NA,TRBV5-1,TRBJ2-7
CAIGTRSYEQYF,TGTGCCATCGGCACTCGCTCCTACGAGCAGTACTTC,NA,TRBV10-3,TRBJ2-7
CASSQADRNNEQFF,TGCGCCAGCAGCCAAGCAGATAGAAACAATGAGCAGTTCTTC,NA,TRBV4-3,TRBJ2-1
CASSPGLAGSGANVLTF,TGCGCCAGCAGCCCGGGACTAGCGGGCTCTGGGGCCAACGTCCTGACTTTC,TRBD2,TRBV4-1,TRBJ2-6
CASSPRSGNYEQYF,TGTGCCAGCAGCCCCCGGTCAGGGAACTACGAGCAGTACTTC,NA,TRBV9,TRBJ2-7
CASSYGPLRDTEAFF,TGTGCCAGCAGTTACGGTCCGCTTAGGGACACTGAAGCTTTCTTT,NA,TRBV6-6,TRBJ1-1
CASSVGLAGGGEQFF,TGTGCCAGCAGCGTAGGACTAGCGGGTGGAGGTGAGCAGTTCTTC,TRBD2,TRBV9,TRBJ2-1
CASSRDGEQPQHF,TGTGCCAGCAGTCGGGATGGGGAACAGCCCCAGCATTTT,NA,TRBV6-5,TRBJ1-5
CASSFKRDRAYEQYF,TGTGCCAGCAGCTTCAAGCGGGACAGGGCGTACGAGCAGTACTTC,TRBD1,TRBV11-3,TRBJ2-7
CASSTRLGNTIYF,TGTGCCAGTAGTACAAGACTGGGGAACACCATATATTTT,NA,TRBV19,TRBJ1-3
CASSSPGTTGELFF,TGTGCCAGCAGTTCACCAGGGACCACCGGGGAGCTGTTTTTT,NA,TRBV28,TRBJ2-2
CSVAVQNIQYF,TGCAGCGTAGCGGTGCAAAACATTCAGTACTTC,NA,TRBV29-1,TRBJ2-4
CASSLRDSSYNEQFF,TGCGCCAGCAGCCTCCGGGACAGCTCCTACAATGAGCAGTTCTTC,TRBD1,TRBV5-1,TRBJ2-1
CASREAGTSGSTTQFF,TGTGCCAGCCGAGAGGCTGGGACTAGCGGGAGTACAACGCAGTTCTTC,TRBD2,TRBV25-1,TRBJ2-1
CAWGLRGGAGETQYF,TGTGCCTGGGGTTTACGGGGAGGGGCAGGAGAGACCCAGTACTTC,TRBD2,TRBV30,TRBJ2-5
CASSLTGGANTQYF,TGTGCCAGCAGTTTGACAGGGGGCGCGAATACGCAGTATTTT,TRBD1,TRBV28,TRBJ2-3
CASRWTGDNEQFF,TGTGCCAGCAGGTGGACAGGGGACAATGAGCAGTTCTTC,TRBD1,TRBV28,TRBJ2-1
CAISIQGVHEQYF,TGTGCCATCAGCATACAGGGAGTCCACGAGCAGTACTTC,NA,TRBV10-3,TRBJ2-7